This T cell receptor beta chain was observed in a study of regulatory T cells in long-lasting Graves disease. Findings and limits, study-wide: Patients with persistent disease shared fewer than 3,500 public clonotypes, outpacing the roughly 870 shared by new patients.

Noted time point: newly diagnosed GD, antithyroid drugs for less than 3 months. Researchers made the TCR library from RNA that was extracted from PBMCs. In its sample, this clonotype was seen many times. Its antigen remains unknown. The authors built TCR beta libraries using iRepertoire HTBI primers and Arm-PCR of CDR3 regions. TCRdb reanalysed the multiplex PCR reads using MiXCR and keeps one entry per CDR3 protein. The sample shows 350,000 to 500,000 distinct CDR3 sequences, about 16% of them seen only once. The CDR3 runs to 15 residues. CDR1 is SEHNR and CDR2 is FQNEAQ in the germline V gene (reference sequence). V lost 3 bases and J lost 4; bases outside the gene matches: 8. The same sample was also studied in work on T cells in Graves' hyperthyroidism and ophthalmopathy. That paper states: Exclusions: uncontrolled infection, other autoimmune disease, pregnancy, lactation.

Sequences were derived from peripheral blood mononuclear cells (PBMCs), sampled at new diagnosis, from a patient treated with antithyroid drugs. The chain couples TRBV7-9 to TRBJ2-5; 7 bases align to TRBD2. This clonotype was obtained from a woman aged 25 to 45 with Graves disease. The CDR3 DNA reads as TGTGCCAGCAGCTTGCCCGCGGGAGACCCAGAGACCCAGTACTTC. As protein: CASSLPAGDPETQYF.